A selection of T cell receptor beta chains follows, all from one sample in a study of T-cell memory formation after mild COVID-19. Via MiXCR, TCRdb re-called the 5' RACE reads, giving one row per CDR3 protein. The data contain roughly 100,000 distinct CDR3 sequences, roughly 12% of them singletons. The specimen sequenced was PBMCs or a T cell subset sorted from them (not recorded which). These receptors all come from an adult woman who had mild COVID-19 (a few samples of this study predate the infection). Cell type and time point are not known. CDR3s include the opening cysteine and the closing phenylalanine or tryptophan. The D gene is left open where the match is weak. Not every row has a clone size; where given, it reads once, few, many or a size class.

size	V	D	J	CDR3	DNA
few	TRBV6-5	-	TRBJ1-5	CASSYFSLGRTAQHF	TGTGCCAGCAGTTACTTTTCACTTGGGCGGACAGCCCAGCATTTT
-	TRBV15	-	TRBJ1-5	CATSRDGLGQPQHF	TGTGCCACCAGCAGAGATGGGTTGGGTCAGCCCCAGCATTTT
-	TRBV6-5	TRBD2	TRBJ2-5	CASRRLAGVEETQYF	TGTGCCAGCAGGCGACTAGCGGGAGTTGAAGAGACCCAGTACTTC
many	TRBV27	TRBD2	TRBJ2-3	CASSQLAGGRAEYF	TGTGCCAGCAGTCAACTAGCGGGGGGGCGGGCGGAGTATTTT
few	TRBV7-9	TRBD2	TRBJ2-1	CASSPTSGYHYNEQFF	TGTGCCAGCAGCCCCACTAGCGGATATCATTACAATGAGCAGTTCTTC
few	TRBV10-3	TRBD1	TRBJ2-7	CAITGQEWDEQYF	TGTGCCATCACGGGACAGGAGTGGGACGAGCAGTACTTC
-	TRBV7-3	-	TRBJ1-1	CASSSGWDTEAFF	TGTGCCAGCAGCTCTGGGTGGGACACTGAAGCTTTCTTT
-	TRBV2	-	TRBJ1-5	CASSEVTRRPQHF	TGTGCCAGCAGTGAGGTTACTCGTCGGCCCCAGCATTTT
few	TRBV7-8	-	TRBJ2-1	CASSLARAHPNEQFF	TGTGCCAGCAGCTTAGCCCGGGCCCACCCTAATGAGCAGTTCTTC
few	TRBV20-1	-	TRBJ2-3	CSATDVTDTQYF	TGCAGTGCTACGGACGTAACAGATACGCAGTATTTT
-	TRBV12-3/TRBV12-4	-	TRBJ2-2	CASALGPLTGELFF	TGTGCCAGCGCCCTGGGACCTCTCACCGGGGAGCTGTTTTTT
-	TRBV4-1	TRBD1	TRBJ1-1	CASSQDGVQGAEAFF	TGCGCCAGCAGCCAAGATGGGGTACAGGGGGCGGAAGCTTTCTTT